The rows below give T cell receptor beta chains drawn from one sample of a study of blood T cell repertoires in COVID-19. The data were produced by immunoSEQ multiplex PCR, yet TCRdb's version contains in-frame clones alone and is incomplete. This table holds some 220,000 clones, roughly four fifths found once. The sequencing input was peripheral blood. These receptors all stem from a woman in her 70s with COVID-19, enrolled during active disease. Both conserved end residues are part of each CDR3. The D gene is left open where the match is weak. Some rows have no size entry. The others give once, few or many, or a class for an expanded clone.

J,size,V,D,DNA,CDR3
TRBJ2-4,NA,TRBV28,TRBD2,TGTGCCAGCAGTTTACGCTCCGGGAGGAGGCTAGCCAAAAACATTCAGTACTTC,CASSLRSGRRLAKNIQYF
TRBJ1-5,NA,TRBV19,TRBD1,TGTGCCAGTAGTAATACAGGGGGAGGCAATCAGCCCCAGCATTTT,CASSNTGGGNQPQHF
TRBJ2-5,NA,TRBV24-1,NA,TGTGCCACCAGTGATTCAGGGTTAGGGAAAGAGACCCAGTACTTC,CATSDSGLGKETQYF
TRBJ1-1,many,TRBV6-2/TRBV6-3,NA,TGTGCCAGCAGTTACGGGACATACACTGAAGCTTTCTTT,CASSYGTYTEAFF
TRBJ1-2,NA,TRBV6-6,NA,TGTGCCAGCAGGCAGAATGTCTATGGCTACACCTTC,CASRQNVYGYTF
TRBJ2-6,NA,TRBV10-3,TRBD1,TGTGCCATCAGGGACAGGGGTTTTTCCTCTGGGGCCAACGTCCTGACTTTC,CAIRDRGFSSGANVLTF
TRBJ1-3,NA,TRBV28,NA,TGTGCCAGCAGTCCGACGGGTAGCACCATATATTTT,CASSPTGSTIYF
TRBJ1-6,NA,TRBV6-1,NA,TGTGCCAGCAGTGAGGCAAGGGTGGGAGATTCACCCCTCCACTTT,CASSEARVGDSPLHF
TRBJ2-5,NA,TRBV6-2/TRBV6-3,TRBD2,TGTGCCAGCAGTTCCCGACTAGCGGGTTCAGAGACCCAGTACTTC,CASSSRLAGSETQYF
TRBJ2-5,once,TRBV7-2,TRBD2,TGTGCCAGCAGCTGGGCGGGAGTAACTGTGGAGACCCAGTACTTC,CASSWAGVTVETQYF
TRBJ1-1,few,TRBV20-1,NA,TGCAGTGCTAGTGATCAGGGGCGACGGAACACTGAAGCTTTCTTT,CSASDQGRRNTEAFF
TRBJ2-1,NA,TRBV7-2,NA,TGTGCCAGCAGCTTCCCTGACAGCAATGAGCAGTTCTTC,CASSFPDSNEQFF
TRBJ1-2,NA,TRBV3-1/TRBV3-2,NA,TGTGCCAGCAGCTACCTCGGGAGCTATGGCTACACCTTC,CASSYLGSYGYTF
TRBJ2-1,NA,TRBV18,TRBD2,TGTGCCAGCGCACAAGCGGGAGGTGAGCAGTTCTTC,CASAQAGGEQFF
TRBJ2-5,NA,TRBV7-9,NA,TGTGCCAGCAGCCCGAGGGTTACCCAAGAGACCCAGTACTTC,CASSPRVTQETQYF
TRBJ1-1,NA,TRBV27,NA,TGTGCCAGCAGTTTAAGGGGAGGAACTGAAGCTTTCTTT,CASSLRGGTEAFF
TRBJ2-3,few,TRBV11-2,NA,TGTGCCAGCAGCCTTAGGGGGTCGGGGAGCGCAGATACGCAGTATTTT,CASSLRGSGSADTQYF
TRBJ2-2,NA,TRBV5-1,TRBD2,TGCGCCAGCAGCTTGGAGGTGGCGGGAGCATGGCTGTTTTTT,CASSLEVAGAWLFF
TRBJ1-6,few,TRBV28,NA,TGTGCCAGCATTGGGGGCGGAGATAATTCACCCCTCCACTTT,CASIGGGDNSPLHF
TRBJ1-4,few,TRBV6-5,NA,TGTGCCAGCAGTTACCGACGACAGCGTAATGAAAAACTGTTTTTT,CASSYRRQRNEKLFF
TRBJ1-2,NA,TRBV29-1,TRBD1,TGCAGCGTTCCTCCCTTCCAAACAGGGGGCGACTATGGCTACACCTTC,CSVPPFQTGGDYGYTF
TRBJ2-3,NA,TRBV10-3,TRBD1,TGTGCCATCAACAGGGGACAGACCCTTACCAGGGATACGCAGTATTTT,CAINRGQTLTRDTQYF
TRBJ2-5,NA,TRBV5-1,NA,TGCGCCAGCAGCCAGGCCGGGGGAGCCGGAGAGACCCAGTACTTC,CASSQAGGAGETQYF
TRBJ2-5,NA,TRBV5-1,NA,TGCGCCAGCAGCCCCCGTGGGGGGGCAGGGCAAGAGACCCAGTACTTC,CASSPRGGAGQETQYF
TRBJ2-7,NA,TRBV5-7,TRBD2,TGTGCCAGCAGCTCCGCGAGCGGGAGTAAGTACGAGCAGTACTTC,CASSSASGSKYEQYF
TRBJ1-2,NA,TRBV12-5,NA,TGTGCTAGTGGTTTGCATATAGGGACAAGGAGGTATGGCTACACCTTC,CASGLHIGTRRYGYTF
TRBJ2-1,many,TRBV27,TRBD2,TGTGCCAGCAGTTCCCAGGGTAGCGGGAGATACAATGAGCAGTTCTTC,CASSSQGSGRYNEQFF
TRBJ2-2,NA,TRBV5-1,NA,TGCGCCAGCAGCGCTAGGACTGTTCAGACCGGAGAGCTGTTTTTT,CASSARTVQTGELFF
TRBJ2-3,NA,TRBV2,TRBD2,TGTGCCAGCAGCGTAGGACTAGCGGGGCTCACAGATACGCAGTATTTT,CASSVGLAGLTDTQYF
TRBJ1-6,NA,TRBV9,NA,TGTGCCAGCAGCGTTTCCGACGGGGATTCACCCCTCCACTTT,CASSVSDGDSPLHF
TRBJ2-5,NA,TRBV19,TRBD1,TGTGCCAGTAGTTTCGACAGGGGGCCCCAAGAGACCCAGTACTTC,CASSFDRGPQETQYF
TRBJ2-6,once,TRBV19,NA,TGTGCCAGTAGTCCCGTGGAGGGGGCAGGGTCTGGGGCCAACGTCCTGACTTTC,CASSPVEGAGSGANVLTF
TRBJ1-2,NA,TRBV5-6,TRBD1,TGTGCCAGCAGCGCACAGGGGGCCCGAGGTGGTGGCTACACCTTC,CASSAQGARGGGYTF
TRBJ1-1,few,TRBV19,TRBD1,TGTGCCAGTAGCCCCGGGACAGCCGTCATGAACACTGAAGCTTTCTTT,CASSPGTAVMNTEAFF
TRBJ2-7,NA,TRBV19,TRBD2,TGTGCCAGTAGTGACGGGAGGGGAAGCTCCTACGAGCAGTACTTC,CASSDGRGSSYEQYF
TRBJ1-2,NA,TRBV9,TRBD1,TGTGCCAGCAGCCCATCCTCGTCTGTTACAGGGGAGTATGGCTACACCTTC,CASSPSSSVTGEYGYTF
TRBJ1-2,once,TRBV5-4,TRBD1,TGTGCCAGCAGCTTAACAGGGGTGTGGGGCTACACCTTC,CASSLTGVWGYTF
TRBJ1-2,NA,TRBV5-1,NA,TGCGCCAGCAGCTTGGAATCCATAGGAGCCGCCTATGGCTACACCTTC,CASSLESIGAAYGYTF
TRBJ2-3,once,TRBV19,TRBD2,TGTGCCAGTAGTATGACGGGGGGGGCAGATACGCAGTATTTT,CASSMTGGADTQYF
TRBJ1-1,NA,TRBV3-1/TRBV3-2,NA,TGTGCCAGCAGCCCCTCGGACACTAACACTGAAGCTTTCTTT,CASSPSDTNTEAFF
TRBJ1-1,few,TRBV24-1,NA,TGTGCCGCCTCCCCGGGGGGCCTTACTGAAGCTTTCTTT,CAASPGGLTEAFF
TRBJ2-1,NA,TRBV4-3,NA,TGCGCCAGCAGCCTCGATACCAGGGGATACAATGAGCAGTTCTTC,CASSLDTRGYNEQFF
TRBJ2-2,NA,TRBV5-1,NA,TGCGCCAGCAGTCTCGGTCACGGAGCGCCCTCGAACACCGGGGAGCTGTTTTTT,CASSLGHGAPSNTGELFF
TRBJ1-4,NA,TRBV7-9,NA,TGTGCCAGCAGCTTAGGACAGGCGGGTTTGGGTGAAAAACTGTTTTTT,CASSLGQAGLGEKLFF
TRBJ1-6,NA,TRBV28,TRBD1,TGTGCCAGCAGCCGCGACAGGGTAGGGAATTCACCCCTCCACTTT,CASSRDRVGNSPLHF
TRBJ2-1,NA,TRBV5-4,TRBD2,TGTGCCAGCAGCCCGGGGTCTAGCGGGACCTACAATGAGCAGTTCTTC,CASSPGSSGTYNEQFF
TRBJ2-3,NA,TRBV6-2/TRBV6-3,NA,TGTGCCAGCAGCCGAGCAGGCGATACGCAGTATTTT,CASSRAGDTQYF